The source of this T cell receptor (beta chain) is a study of Ad26.COV2.S vaccination and SARS-CoV-2 variants. As for treatment: approximately 18 received Ad26.COV2.S at low or high dose, single or two shots; a few received placebo; per-sample allocation not given. Sampling was performed 63 days after the first vaccine or placebo injection. Boston provided a donor who was an adult aged 18-55 years. This table comes from immunoSEQ multiplex PCR, and its TCRdb copy is limited to in-frame clones, with some not included. The sample contains roughly 420,000 clones, approximately 87% of which appear only once. The V and J ends lost 4 bases and 4 bases, in that order; junction bases with no gene match: 5. Germline V CDR1 and CDR2: SGHNT, YYREEE (reference sequence). The CDR3 loop spans 17 amino acids.

The sequence derives from a person aged 18-60 years who received the Ad26.COV2.S COVID-19 vaccine or a placebo. The genes are TRBV5-4 and TRBJ2-2; 15 bases fit TRBD2. Here the sequenced sample was peripheral blood, taken in a trial of Ad26.COV2.S vaccine versus placebo. CDR3: CASSAGLAGGRTGELFF. CDR3 nucleotide sequence: TGTGCCAGCAGCGCTGGACTAGCGGGGGGGCGCACCGGGGAGCTGTTTTTT.